The 13 T cell receptor beta chains presented below share a single source sample, sequenced in a study of Tregs in tolerant kidney transplant recipients. Measured with immunoSEQ multiplex PCR; TCRdb has only the in-frame clones, and not every one. The sample totals approximately 49,000 clones. Sequenced material: CD4+ T cells from blood, taken before the transplant. These receptors originate from a human donor who received a combined kidney and bone marrow transplant.

As to this clone: The read finishes 3 residues shy of the CDR3 end, and the germline J gene is used to complete it. The chain has TRBV20-1 and TRBJ2-4; either TRBD1 or TRBD2 may fit D (5 bases each). The CDR3 has 15 amino acids. Per the germline V gene, CDR1 is DFQATT and CDR2 is SNEGSKA (reference sequence). V was pared by 5 bases and J by 0 bases, with 14 bases between. The CDR3 reads CSAGREILAKNIQYF. The sequenced part of the CDR3 DNA is TGCAGTGCTGGCAGGGAGATATTAGCCAAAAACATT.

For this clone: The CDR3 end falls 3 residues outside the read, so it is completed with the germline J gene. The chain uses TRBV20-1 and TRBJ2-7; 9 bases align to TRBD1. The V segment lost 5 bases and the J segment 5 bases; nucleotides outside the gene matches: 10. CDR1 and CDR2 from the germline V gene are DFQATT and SNEGSKA (reference sequence). The CDR3 extends over 14 amino acids. The CDR3 reads CSAVGGTGRNEQYF. CDR3 DNA (partial): TGCAGTGCTGTAGGGGGGACAGGGAGGAACGAG.

As concerns this clone: The missing CDR3 end, 3 residues past where the read stops, is filled in from the germline J gene. The chain is built from TRBV18 and TRBJ1-4, with a weak D call TRBD1 (5 bases). This CDR3 comprises 16 residues. Germline CDR1 and CDR2: KGHSH and LQKENI. Trimming shortened V by 6 bases and J by 1 base, and 15 bases separated the two germline ends. CDR3 sequence: CASSRTSQGTNEKLFF. The covered CDR3 bases are TGTGCCAGCTCCCGCACCAGTCAGGGAACTAATGAAAAA.

With respect to this clone: The read ends 3 residues shy of where the CDR3 ends; the end is completed using the germline J gene. The chain uses TRBV7-2 and TRBJ2-1; possible D gene TRBD1, 6 bases. The CDR3 is 14 amino acids. Germline CDR1 is SGHTA and CDR2 is FQGNSA. Trimming removed 1 base from V and 7 bases from J, with 11 bases in between. Partial CDR3 DNA: TGTGCCAGCAGCTTAGTTCTGGGGACAAATGAG. Its protein is CASSLVLGTNE. The entire CDR3 protein reads CASSLVLGTNEQFF.

A note on this clone: The CDR3 end lies 3 residues beyond the end of the read and is filled in from the germline J gene. The chain couples TRBV18 to TRBJ2-5; D remains ambiguous. There are 17 residues in the CDR3. V was trimmed by 0 bases and J by 3 bases, leaving 17 bases between them. Looked up from germline, CDR1 is KGHSH and CDR2 is LQKENI. The sequenced part of the CDR3 DNA is TGTGCCAGCTCACCACCAGGGTCATTCCGCCAAGAAGAGACC. Protein product: CASSPPGSFRQEET. The full CDR3 is CASSPPGSFRQEETQYF.

The CDR3 loop is CASSLKGTEQYF. The part of the CDR3 DNA that was read is TGTGCCAGCAGCCTTAAGGGTACCGAG. The chain uses TRBV7-6 and TRBJ2-7; D is undetermined. The CDR3 end falls 3 residues outside the read, so it is completed with the germline J gene. Germline CDR1 and CDR2: SGHVS and FNYEAQ. This CDR3 has 12 amino acids. V lost 5 bases and J lost 6, with 11 bases in between.

This clone is deemed medium-sized by its frequency. The read comes to an end 3 residues before the CDR3 does, leaving the germline J gene to fill in the end. This chain uses TRBV19 with TRBJ1-6; the match to TRBD1 covers 7 bases. CDR3 length: 16 residues. From germline, CDR1 is LNHDA and CDR2 SQIVND (reference sequence). V trimming: 10 bases; J trimming: 5 bases; junction bases outside the gene matches: 14. The chain's CDR3 is CATRASGTENNSPLHF. The covered CDR3 bases are TGTGCCACCAGAGCGTCGGGGACAGAAAATAATTCACCC.

Comments on this clone: The read gets to within 3 residues of the CDR3 end, and the germline J gene fills in the rest. The chain recombines TRBV19 with TRBJ2-2, with TRBD1 matching 7 bases. The CDR3 length is 16 residues. The V gene end was trimmed by 4 bases and the J gene end by 3 bases; junction bases not matched to a gene: 8. Per the germline V gene, CDR1 is LNHDA and CDR2 is SQIVND (reference sequence). CDR3 DNA (partial): TGTGCCAGTAGTACTAGACAGGGAGAGTACACCGGGGAG. Translating gives CASSTRQGEYTGE. Given in full, the CDR3 is CASSTRQGEYTGELFF.

A remark on this clone: Sequencing ends 3 residues short of the CDR3 end; the germline J gene provides the rest. The chain combines TRBV20-1 with TRBJ2-7; D is perhaps TRBD2 (6 bases). V shed 0 bases and J shed 2 bases, with 11 bases lying between them. This CDR3 region has 14 residues. Germline CDR1 and CDR2: DFQATT and SNEGSKA (reference sequence). Here the CDR3 reads CSAREGGGAYEQYF. Partial CDR3 DNA: TGCAGTGCTAGAGAAGGCGGAGGGGCCTACGAG.

As to this clone: The read finishes 3 residues shy of the CDR3 end, and the germline J gene is used to complete it. V gene TRBV7-9 combines with J gene TRBJ1-1; D perhaps matches TRBD1 (6 bases). The germline gives CDR1 SEHNR, CDR2 FQNEAQ (reference sequence). There are 14 residues in the CDR3. The V and J ends lost 5 bases and 1 base respectively, with 11 bases between them. CDR3 bases read: TGTGCCAGCAGCCTAGGACAGACGAACACTGAA. This encodes CASSLGQTNTE. The whole CDR3 region reads CASSLGQTNTEAFF.

Points on this clone: Read sequence stops 3 residues before the CDR3 end, and the germline J gene provides the missing end. V and J are TRBV18 and TRBJ2-1, with D possibly being TRBD2 (6 bases). The V gene lost 5 bases and the J gene lost 0 bases, with 20 bases spanning the gap. Germline CDR1 reads KGHSH; CDR2 reads LQKENI. The CDR3 loop spans 18 amino acids. CDR3 in amino acids: CASSTVVGARGSYNEQFF. The CDR3 bases that were read are TGTGCCAGCTCAACCGTAGTAGGGGCGCGGGGCTCCTACAATGAG.

For this clone: The read comes to an end 3 residues before the CDR3 does, leaving the germline J gene to fill in the end. The chain is built from TRBV7-3 and TRBJ2-1; TRBD2 aligns across 7 bases. CDR1 is SGHTA, CDR2 FQGTGA, per germline. After removal of 1 base from V and 3 bases from J, the junction contained 9 bases not matched to a gene. This CDR3 is built from 17 residues. The covered CDR3 bases are TGTGCCAGCAGCTTAATTGTCGCCAGCGGGAACTACAATGAG. Translating it yields CASSLIVASGNYNE. In full, the CDR3 reads CASSLIVASGNYNEQFF.

As for this clone: One end of the junction fails to match germline, which may point to a read error. The read gets to within 3 residues of the CDR3 end, and the germline J gene fills in the rest. The gene calls are TRBV4-2 and TRBJ2-3; D is uncertain. The CDR3 has 15 residues. Looked up from germline, CDR1 is LGHNA and CDR2 is YNFKEQ. This chain's CDR3 is CASSQDHRSTDTQYF. CDR3 DNA, as far as it was read: TGCGCCAGCAGCCAAGACCACAGAAGCACAGATACG.